This TCR beta chain was observed in a study of neurological immune-mediated disorders. The length of the CDR3 is 16 residues. V shed 8 bases and J shed 2 bases, with 19 bases lying between them. CDR1 MNHEY and CDR2 SVGEGT come from the germline V gene. Via MiXCR, TCRdb re-called the 5' RACE reads, giving one row per CDR3 protein. This table holds roughly 21,000 distinct CDR3 sequences, 15% found once. This clonotype occurred many times. Sequenced input: PBMCs. The sequence was obtained from a female donor with HTLV-1-associated myelopathy (HAM/TSP). The V gene is TRBV6-2 or TRBV6-3, the J gene TRBJ1-5, with D maybe TRBD1 (5 bases). CDR3 region: CASSGILGLGNQPQHF. CDR3 in DNA: TGTGCCAGCTCGGGAATTTTGGGGCTCGGCAATCAGCCCCAGCATTTT.